The 18 T cell receptor beta chains presented below share a single source sample, sequenced in a study of T cell responses to AZD1222 COVID-19 vaccine. Assay used: immunoSEQ multiplex PCR; TCRdb lists only in-frame clones, some missing. The sample has 90,000 to 120,000 clones; about 85% are singletons. Specimen: peripheral blood, collected 28 days after the second AZD1222 dose. Receptors were obtained from an adult who received the AZD1222 COVID-19 vaccine.

J is TRBJ2-5 and V is TRBV7-9; no reliable D call. The germline V gene encodes CDR1 SEHNR and CDR2 FQNEAQ (reference sequence). The V end lost 4 bases, the J end lost 5 bases, and 11 bases lay between the germline ends. This CDR3 contains 13 residues. CDR3 loop: CASSSLGWETQYF. CDR3 sequence (DNA): TGTGCCAGCAGCTCCCTGGGGTGGGAGACCCAGTACTTC.

This rearrangement joins TRBV6-6 to TRBJ1-5; no definite D call. The CDR3 sequence is 11 residues long. Germline V gives CDR1 MNHNY, CDR2 SVGAGI (reference sequence). V dropped 6 bases and J dropped 9 bases, with 9 bases sitting between them. CDR3 sequence reads: CASSNPSPQHF. CDR3 DNA: TGTGCCAGCAGCAACCCGTCGCCCCAGCATTTT.

V gene TRBV18 combines with J gene TRBJ1-3; 8 nucleotides agree with TRBD1. J lost 3 bases, V lost 2 bases, and 3 bases had no gene match. The V gene's germline CDR1 is KGHSH and CDR2 LQKENI. The CDR3 length is 15 residues. CDR3: CASSPGQGGGNTIYF. The CDR3 coding sequence is TGTGCCAGCTCACCAGGACAGGGAGGTGGAAACACCATATATTTT.

V usage is TRBV7-9 and J usage is TRBJ1-1, with TRBD1 identical over 7 bases. The CDR3 sequence is 15 residues long. CDR1 SEHNR and CDR2 FQNEAQ come from the germline V gene (reference sequence). V gave up 5 bases and J gave up 1 base; unmatched junction bases: 7. The CDR3 coding sequence is TGTGCCAGCAGCCCCCCCGGGACAGCGAACACTGAAGCTTTCTTT. Residues: CASSPPGTANTEAFF.

The V gene is TRBV13, the J gene TRBJ1-3; D is undetermined. Germline V gene data show CDR1 as PRHDT and CDR2 as FYEKMQ (reference sequence). The V end lost 4 bases, the J end lost 0 bases, and 7 bases lay between the germline ends. This CDR3 contains 14 residues. The CDR3 sequence: CASSSRYSGNTIYF. CDR3 nucleotides: TGTGCCAGCAGCTCGAGATACTCTGGAAACACCATATATTTT.

The genes are TRBV4-2 and TRBJ1-2; D is ambiguous. The CDR3 loop spans 15 amino acids. V was clipped by 0 bases and J by 8 bases, with 16 bases between them. CDR1 and CDR2 from the germline V gene are LGHNA and YNFKEQ. For the CDR3, the DNA is TGTGCCAGCAGCCAAGATTGGGCCGGGTCTGAGGGCTACACCTTC. This codes for CASSQDWAGSEGYTF.

The chain is built from TRBV6-4 and TRBJ2-3; either TRBD1 or TRBD2 may supply D (6 bases each). The CDR3 sequence is 15 residues long. Between the trimmed V and J ends, which lost 3 bases and 3 bases, there was a span of 13 bases. The germline CDR1 and CDR2 sequences are MRHNA and SNTAGT. The CDR3 DNA is TGTGCCAGCAGTGATCAAGGGGGGCCAACAGATACGCAGTATTTT. It yields the protein CASSDQGGPTDTQYF.

The rearrangement joins TRBV6-5 to TRBJ1-2; the D gene is possibly TRBD1 (6 bases). The CDR3 is 14 amino acids. CDR1 is MNHEY, CDR2 SVGAGI, per germline. V gave up 6 bases and J gave up 4 bases, with 15 bases separating them. This CDR3 is CASSSGYRAYGYTF. Here the CDR3 DNA reads TGTGCCAGCAGCTCCGGTTACAGGGCCTATGGCTACACCTTC.

This clone was recorded once. In nucleotides, the CDR3 is TGTGCCAGCAGTTACACGGGGAGCGGGGAGCTGTTTTTT. Amino acids: CASSYTGSGELFF. This sequence joins TRBV6-5 and TRBJ2-2; possibly TRBD2 for D (5 bases). This CDR3 is built from 13 residues. CDR1 is MNHEY and CDR2 is SVGAGI in the germline V gene. The V gene lost 2 bases and the J gene lost 7 bases, with 8 bases spanning the gap.

CDR3 sequence: CASSSGGGKPEAFF. DNA of the CDR3: TGTGCCAGCTCCAGTGGCGGGGGAAAACCTGAAGCTTTCTTT. The chain employs TRBV18 and TRBJ1-1; possible D gene TRBD1, 5 bases. Germline V gives CDR1 KGHSH, CDR2 LQKENI. V was clipped by 6 bases and J by 6 bases, with 17 bases between them. The CDR3 runs to 14 residues.

This chain uses TRBV12-3 or TRBV12-4 with TRBJ1-5; no definite D call. V was shortened by 3 bases and J by 7 bases, with 7 bases between the two germline ends. This CDR3 contains 12 residues. DNA for the CDR3: TGTGCCAGCAGTTTGGTAAAGCAGCCCCAGCATTTT. Amino acids: CASSLVKQPQHF.

The J gene is TRBJ1-4, the V gene TRBV5-5; D is unresolved. Trimming took off 2 bases at V and 4 bases at J, with 15 bases between the two ends. The CDR3 contains 16 residues. CDR1 is SGHKS, CDR2 YYEKEE, per germline (reference sequence). The CDR3 is CASSFSAGRDNEKLFF. The CDR3 DNA follows: TGTGCCAGCAGCTTTTCAGCCGGGAGAGATAATGAAAAACTGTTTTTT.

The chain recombines TRBV4-3 with TRBJ1-5; 9 bases align to TRBD1. J was trimmed by 2 bases and V by 1 base; bases with no gene match: 0. Germline CDR1 reads LGHNA; CDR2 reads YSLEER. This CDR3 comprises 15 residues. This CDR3 is CASSQGTGGNQPQHF. CDR3 nucleotides: TGCGCCAGCAGCCAAGGGACAGGGGGCAATCAGCCCCAGCATTTT.

V gene TRBV30 combines with J gene TRBJ2-5; possibly TRBD2 for D (5 bases). Germline V CDR1 and CDR2: GTSNPN, SVGIG (reference sequence). V lost 0 bases to trimming and J lost 5 bases, with 13 bases between them. This CDR3 comprises 14 residues. The CDR3 is CAWSVLVGVETQYF. The CDR3 coding sequence is TGTGCCTGGAGTGTACTAGTGGGTGTGGAGACCCAGTACTTC.

The chain is built from TRBV19 and TRBJ1-1; D is perhaps TRBD1 (5 bases). Germline CDR1 reads LNHDA; CDR2 reads SQIVND (reference sequence). Between the trimmed V and J ends, which lost 3 bases and 4 bases, there was a span of 9 bases. The CDR3 sequence is 13 residues long. The chain's CDR3 is CASSIQGITEAFF. CDR3 DNA sequence: TGTGCCAGTAGTATCCAGGGAATCACTGAAGCTTTCTTT.

The chain employs TRBV27 and TRBJ1-5, with D unclear. V gave up 6 bases and J gave up 7 bases, with 16 bases separating them. The CDR3 is made up of 14 amino acids. The germline CDR1 and CDR2 sequences are MNHEY and SMNVEV (reference sequence). CDR3 region: CASRGPSPGQPQHF. In DNA form, the CDR3 reads TGTGCCAGCAGAGGACCGAGTCCGGGGCAGCCCCAGCATTTT.

This clone was found a few times. J is TRBJ1-1 and V is TRBV9, with a possible D match to TRBD1 (6 bases). V gave up 4 bases and J gave up 1 base, with 14 bases separating them. The CDR3 extends over 15 amino acids. Germline values: CDR1 SGDLS, CDR2 YYNGEE. The CDR3 DNA reads TGTGCCAGCAGCCCACAACGGGGGCAGAACACTGAAGCTTTCTTT. It translates to CASSPQRGQNTEAFF.

This clone was picked up one time. The chain couples TRBV5-4 to TRBJ1-2, with D unclear. V lost 0 bases and J 2 bases, leaving 14 bases between the germline ends. This CDR3 is 16 amino acids long. Germline CDR1 and CDR2: SGHNT and YYREEE (reference sequence). The chain's CDR3 is CASSLVVGQRNYGYTF. Here the CDR3 DNA reads TGTGCCAGCAGCTTGGTGGTAGGGCAGCGAAACTATGGCTACACCTTC.